The 4 T cell receptor beta chains presented below share a single source sample, sequenced in a study of graft-versus-host responses after intestinal transplantation. Profiled with immunoSEQ multiplex PCR; TCRdb holds only in-frame clones, not every one. The sample records 6,000 to 7,000 clones, 20% to 25% being singletons. The material was alloreactive CD4+ T cells from a mixed lymphocyte reaction culture, obtained before transplantation. Subset in this sample: CFSE-low proliferating T cells sorted from approximately six-day pre-transplant mixed lymphocyte reaction (GvH or HvG direction). These receptors were taken from a human patient who was an organ donor for intestinal transplantation.

The chain combines TRBV27 with TRBJ2-7; the match to TRBD2 covers 9 bases. Looked up from germline, CDR1 is MNHEY and CDR2 is SMNVEV (reference sequence). V dropped 5 bases and J dropped 6; count of bases not matched to a gene: 11. The CDR3 runs to 15 residues. The CDR3 sequence is CASSPGISGSAEQYF. DNA of the CDR3: TGTGCCAGCAGTCCCGGGATTAGCGGGAGTGCCGAGCAGTACTTC.

The rearrangement uses TRBV9 and TRBJ2-1, with 7 bases fitting TRBD2. This CDR3 contains 15 residues. The germline V gene encodes CDR1 SGDLS and CDR2 YYNGEE. J was trimmed by 5 bases and V by 3 bases; bases with no gene match: 8. In DNA, the CDR3 is TGTGCCAGCAGCGGGGGTCCTAGCGGACACAATGAGCAGTTCTTC. Residues: CASSGGPSGHNEQFF.

This chain connects TRBV6-8 to TRBJ2-7; unclear D gene. Germline CDR1 MNHGY, CDR2 SAAAGT. V was clipped by 0 bases and J by 4 bases, with 10 bases between them. This CDR3 contains 14 residues. The CDR3 DNA sequence: TGTGCCAGCAGTTACTCTGGGTTAGCTTACGAGCAGTACTTC. Amino acid sequence: CASSYSGLAYEQYF.

In its sample, this clone ranks as medium-sized. This chain joins TRBV2 and TRBJ1-2, with D perhaps TRBD1 (6 bases). Germline V gene lookup returns CDR1 SNHLY and CDR2 FYNNEI. The CDR3 totals 13 residues. V lost 6 bases, J lost 4 bases, and 12 bases lay in between. CDR3 DNA: TGTGCCAGCAGATACAGGGTTCTCTATGGCTACACCTTC. Amino acids: CASRYRVLYGYTF.